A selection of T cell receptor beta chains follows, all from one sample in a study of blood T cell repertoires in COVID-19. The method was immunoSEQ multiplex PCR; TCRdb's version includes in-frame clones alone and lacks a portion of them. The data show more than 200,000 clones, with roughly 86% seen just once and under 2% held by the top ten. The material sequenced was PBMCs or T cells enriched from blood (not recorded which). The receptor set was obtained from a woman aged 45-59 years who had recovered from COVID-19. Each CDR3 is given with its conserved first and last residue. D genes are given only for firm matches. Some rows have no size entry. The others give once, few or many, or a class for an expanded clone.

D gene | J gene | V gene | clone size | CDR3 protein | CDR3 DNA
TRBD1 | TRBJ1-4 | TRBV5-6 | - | CASFDRGRGTNEKLFF | TGTGCCAGCTTCGACAGGGGGCGCGGAACTAATGAAAAACTGTTTTTT
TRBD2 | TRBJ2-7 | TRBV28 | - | CASSPSGSRSYEQYF | TGTGCCAGCAGCCCTAGCGGGAGTCGGTCCTACGAGCAGTACTTC
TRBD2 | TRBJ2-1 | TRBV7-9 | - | CASSSLPSGIGTHNEQFF | TGTGCCAGCAGCTCTCTCCCTAGCGGGATAGGGACCCACAATGAGCAGTTCTTC
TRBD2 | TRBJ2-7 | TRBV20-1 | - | CSASGLAGGREQYF | TGCAGTGCTAGTGGTCTAGCGGGAGGGCGTGAGCAGTACTTC
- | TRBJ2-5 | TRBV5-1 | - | CASSLASAGNIFQETQYF | TGCGCCAGCAGCTTGGCTTCGGCGGGAAATATTTTTCAAGAGACCCAGTACTTC
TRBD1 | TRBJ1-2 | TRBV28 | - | CAITSATGVSGYTF | TGTGCCATCACCAGTGCGACAGGGGTTTCTGGCTACACCTTC
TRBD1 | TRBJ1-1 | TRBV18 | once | CASSRGTGMNTEAFF | TGTGCCAGCTCACGCGGGACAGGAATGAACACTGAAGCTTTCTTT
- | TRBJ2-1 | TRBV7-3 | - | CASSSSNEQFF | TGTGCCAGCAGCTCGTCCAATGAGCAGTTCTTC
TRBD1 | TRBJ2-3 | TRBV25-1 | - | CASSESPGTENTDTQYF | TGTGCCAGCAGTGAGTCACCCGGGACAGAGAACACAGATACGCAGTATTTT
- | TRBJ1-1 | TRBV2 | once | CASVPGGAHEAFF | TGTGCCAGCGTACCTGGGGGGGCGCATGAAGCTTTCTTT
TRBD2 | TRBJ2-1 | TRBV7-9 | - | CASSPAVTSGSYFEQFF | TGTGCCAGCAGCCCCGCCGTGACTAGCGGGAGTTATTTTGAGCAGTTCTTC
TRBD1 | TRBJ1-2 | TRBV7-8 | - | CASSLRGIGQGLGDGYTF | TGTGCCAGCAGCTTACGGGGGATTGGACAGGGGCTGGGGGATGGCTACACCTTC
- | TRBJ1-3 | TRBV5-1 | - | CASSPGSAGNTIYF | TGCGCCAGCAGCCCGGGGTCTGCTGGAAACACCATATATTTT
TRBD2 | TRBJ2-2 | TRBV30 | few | CAWSRWASGRATGELFF | TGTGCCTGGAGCCGGTGGGCTAGCGGGAGGGCCACCGGGGAGCTGTTTTTT
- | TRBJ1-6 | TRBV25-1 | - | CASTPLTGGNSPLHF | TGTGCCAGCACCCCTCTTACGGGAGGGAATTCACCCCTCCACTTT
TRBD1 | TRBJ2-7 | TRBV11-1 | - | CASSPQGAYEQYF | TGTGCCAGCTCTCCCCAGGGGGCCTACGAGCAGTACTTC
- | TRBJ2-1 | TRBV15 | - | CATSSQGADEQFF | TGTGCCACCAGCAGTCAAGGGGCAGATGAGCAGTTCTTC
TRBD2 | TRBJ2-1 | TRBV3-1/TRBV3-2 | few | CASSQDSLAGYSEQFF | TGTGCCAGCAGCCAAGACTCGCTAGCGGGGTACAGTGAGCAGTTCTTC
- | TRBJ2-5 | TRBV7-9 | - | CASSETGGTVETQYF | TGTGCCAGCAGCGAGACGGGGGGGACAGTAGAGACCCAGTACTTC
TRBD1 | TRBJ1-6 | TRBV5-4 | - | CASSLGDRETYNSPLHF | TGTGCCAGCAGCTTGGGGGACAGGGAGACCTATAATTCACCCCTCCACTTT
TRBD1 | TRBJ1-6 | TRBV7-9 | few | CASSQDRGPLHF | TGTGCCAGCAGCCAGGACAGGGGACCCCTCCACTTT
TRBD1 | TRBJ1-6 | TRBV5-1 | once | CASSLEPSGTGNSPLHF | TGCGCCAGCAGCTTGGAACCTTCCGGGACAGGGAACTCACCCCTCCACTTT
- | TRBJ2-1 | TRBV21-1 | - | CASVETTGINRNEQFF | TGTGCCAGCGTAGAAACTACAGGAATTAACAGGAATGAGCAGTTCTTC
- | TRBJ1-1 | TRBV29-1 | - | CGGTMRLSSTEAFF | TGCGGAGGGACTATGCGCTTATCTTCCACTGAAGCTTTCTTT
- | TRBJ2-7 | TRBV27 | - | CASRLQGSEQYF | TGTGCCAGCAGATTACAGGGCTCCGAGCAGTACTTC
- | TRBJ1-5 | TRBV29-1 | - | CSVGGGDSGNQPQHF | TGCAGCGTTGGAGGCGGAGATAGTGGCAATCAGCCCCAGCATTTT
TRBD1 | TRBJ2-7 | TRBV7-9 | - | CASSSPTGGDYEQYF | TGTGCCAGCAGCTCACCCACAGGGGGAGACTACGAGCAGTACTTC
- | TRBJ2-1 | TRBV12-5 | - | CASGLAFNEQFF | TGTGCTAGTGGTTTGGCTTTCAATGAGCAGTTCTTC
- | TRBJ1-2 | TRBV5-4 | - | CASSFLGLGGEGYTF | TGTGCCAGCAGCTTTTTGGGCTTGGGAGGGGAGGGCTACACCTTC
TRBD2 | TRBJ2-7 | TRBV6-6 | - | CASSRLAGEGGDYEQYF | TGTGCCAGCAGCCGACTAGCGGGAGAGGGGGGGGACTACGAGCAGTACTTC
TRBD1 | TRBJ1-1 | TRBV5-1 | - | CASSPTGGYSEAFF | TGCGCCAGCAGCCCGACAGGGGGCTACAGTGAAGCTTTCTTT
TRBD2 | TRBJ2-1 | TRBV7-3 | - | CASSLSSGSYNEQFF | TGTGCCAGCAGCTTAAGTAGCGGGAGCTACAATGAGCAGTTCTTC
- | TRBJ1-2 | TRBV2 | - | CASTNIRGHGYTF | TGTGCCAGCACAAATATCAGGGGTCATGGCTACACCTTC
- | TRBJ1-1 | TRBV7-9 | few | CASSLATGTLTEAFF | TGTGCCAGCAGCTTAGCGACCGGGACTCTAACTGAAGCTTTCTTT
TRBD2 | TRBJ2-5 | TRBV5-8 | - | CASSSGLAGAQETQYF | TGTGCCAGCAGCTCGGGACTAGCGGGAGCGCAAGAGACCCAGTACTTC
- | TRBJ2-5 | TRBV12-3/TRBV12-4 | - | CASSFEETQYF | TGTGCCAGCAGTTTTGAGGAGACCCAGTACTTC
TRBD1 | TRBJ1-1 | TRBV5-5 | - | CASSSKRTGEMNTEAFF | TGTGCCAGCAGCTCGAAGCGGACAGGGGAAATGAACACTGAAGCTTTCTTT
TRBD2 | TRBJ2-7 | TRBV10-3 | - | CAIRDGGSPYEQYF | TGTGCCATCAGAGACGGGGGGAGTCCCTACGAGCAGTACTTC
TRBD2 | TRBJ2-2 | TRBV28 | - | CASSFPIPSGKDGELFF | TGTGCCAGCAGTTTTCCTATTCCTAGCGGGAAGGACGGGGAGCTGTTTTTT
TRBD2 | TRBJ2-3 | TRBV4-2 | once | CASSQEATSGRGTQYF | TGTGCCAGCAGCCAAGAGGCTACTAGCGGGAGGGGTACGCAGTATTTT
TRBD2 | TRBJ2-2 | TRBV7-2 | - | CASSLSGRANTGELFF | TGTGCCAGCAGCCTTAGCGGGAGGGCCAACACCGGGGAGCTGTTTTTT
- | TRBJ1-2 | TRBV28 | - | CASSLSSQGGGYTF | TGTGCCAGCAGTTTATCTTCACAGGGCGGTGGCTACACCTTC
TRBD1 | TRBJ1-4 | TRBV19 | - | CASSLRDRREKLFF | TGTGCCAGTAGCCTCCGGGACAGGAGAGAAAAACTGTTTTTT
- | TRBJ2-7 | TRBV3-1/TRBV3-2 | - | CASSPPTALGRLSYEQYF | TGTGCCAGCAGCCCCCCTACGGCTCTGGGGCGGTTGTCCTACGAGCAGTACTTC
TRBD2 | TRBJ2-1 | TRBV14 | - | CASSDRLAGGYNEQFF | TGTGCCAGCAGCGACCGACTAGCGGGAGGTTACAATGAGCAGTTCTTC
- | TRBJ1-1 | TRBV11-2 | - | CASSPTVGLDTEAFF | TGTGCCAGCAGCCCGACGGTCGGGTTAGACACTGAAGCTTTCTTT
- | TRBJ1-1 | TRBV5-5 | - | CASSLGGGTEAFF | TGTGCCAGCAGCTTGGGCGGGGGGACTGAAGCTTTCTTT
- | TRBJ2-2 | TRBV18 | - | CASSPQQGSSTGELFF | TGTGCCAGCTCACCACAACAGGGAAGTTCCACCGGGGAGCTGTTTTTT
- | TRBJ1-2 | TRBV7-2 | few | CASRGASIDGYTF | TGTGCCAGCAGAGGGGCGTCGATAGATGGCTACACCTTC
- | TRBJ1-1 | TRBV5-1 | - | CASKQLTEAFF | TGCGCCAGCAAGCAACTCACTGAAGCTTTCTTT